Shown below are 9 T cell receptor beta chains from a single sample sequenced in a study of a mutant IDH1 vaccine in newly diagnosed glioma. Time point indicated: week 11, during vaccination. What each vaccine dose contained was 300 ug of mutant IDH1 20-mer peptide, accompanied by topical imiquimod. No antigen has been assigned to these receptors. Repertoires were generated with immunoSEQ multiplex PCR, while TCRdb's copy carries only in-frame clones and drops some. The data show around 100,000 clones, 90% seen once. The sequences come from PBMCs, collected from a glioma patient whose treatment included an IDH1 peptide vaccine. Every receptor here comes from a woman between 50 and 59 years old with glioma.

The V and J genes are TRBV30 and TRBJ2-2; no definite D call. The CDR3 extends over 11 amino acids. Germline V gene sequence: CDR1 GTSNPN, CDR2 SVGIG (reference sequence). Trimming removed 3 bases at V and 5 bases at J, with 4 bases between. Written as DNA, the CDR3 is TGTGCCTGGAGGAGGACCGGGGAGCTGTTTTTT. This encodes CAWRRTGELFF. The full variable domain, with the rest looked up from reference TRBV30 and TRBJ2-2, is SQTIHQWPATLVQPVGSPLSLECTVEGTSNPNLYWYRQAAGRGLQLLFYSVGIGQISSEVPQNLSASRPQDRQFILSSKKLLLSDSGFYLCAWRRTGELFFGEGSRLTVL.

This clone is a singleton in its sample. The rearrangement uses TRBV10-3 and TRBJ1-2; D perhaps matches TRBD1 (5 bases). The V and J ends lost 5 bases and 4 bases respectively, with 11 bases between them. In germline, CDR1 is ENHRY, CDR2 SYGVKD. The CDR3 loop spans 13 amino acids. The CDR3 loop reads CAISRDGRYGYTF. The CDR3 DNA follows: TGTGCCATCAGTCGGGACGGACGCTATGGCTACACCTTC.

This chain links TRBV6-6 with TRBJ2-1; TRBD2 aligns across 7 bases. Trimming at V came to 0 bases and at J to 7 bases, leaving 6 bases not matched to a gene. Germline CDR1 and CDR2: MNHNY and SVGAGI (reference sequence). The CDR3 runs to 15 residues. Written as DNA, the CDR3 is TGTGCCAGCAGTTACTCGGGGGGGAGGGCAAATGAGCAGTTCTTC. This gives the protein CASSYSGGRANEQFF.

The chain recombines TRBV14 with TRBJ2-1, with D possibly matching TRBD2 (5 bases). Germline CDR1 reads SGHDN; CDR2 reads FVKESK. V was clipped by 6 bases and J by 10 bases, with 19 bases between them. The CDR3 loop spans 14 amino acids. The CDR3 coding sequence is TGTGCCAGCAGGCCTACTAGATCGGGGAGCGAGCAGTTCTTC. Its translation is CASRPTRSGSEQFF. Full variable domain (rest looked up from reference TRBV14 and TRBJ2-1): EAGVTQFPSHSVIEKGQTVTLRCDPISGHDNLYWYRRVMGKEIKFLLHFVKESKQDESGMPNNRFLAERTGGTYSTLKVQPAELEDSGVYFCASRPTRSGSEQFFGPGTRLTVL.

The V and J genes are TRBV18 and TRBJ1-1; D is unclear. V gave up 3 bases and J gave up 1 base, with 12 bases separating them. Germline V gene lookup returns CDR1 KGHSH and CDR2 LQKENI. CDR3 size: 15 residues. DNA of the CDR3: TGTGCCAGCTCACCGTACCAACCCAAGAACACTGAAGCTTTCTTT. Its protein is CASSPYQPKNTEAFF.

The chain uses TRBV28 and TRBJ2-7; 10 nucleotides align to TRBD2. The germline CDR1 and CDR2 sequences are MDHEN and SYDVKM. The CDR3 spans 14 residues. V was clipped by 2 bases and J by 4 bases; unmatched bases: 2. This CDR3 is CASSLGLADYEQYF. The CDR3 nucleotides read TGTGCCAGCAGTTTAGGACTAGCGGATTACGAGCAGTACTTC.

The gene calls are TRBV28 and TRBJ1-2; D remains ambiguous. Trimming took off 2 bases at V and 4 bases at J, with 8 bases between the two ends. Germline V lookup: CDR1 MDHEN, CDR2 SYDVKM. There are 13 residues in the CDR3. The CDR3 DNA is TGTGCCAGCAGTTTAACAGTATTCTATGGCTACACCTTC. Translated, it gives CASSLTVFYGYTF.

The rearrangement links TRBV15 to TRBJ2-1; 7 positions match TRBD2. V lost 1 base to trimming and J lost 8 bases; unmatched junction nucleotides: 5. Germline V gene sequence: CDR1 LNHNV, CDR2 YYDKDF (reference sequence). The CDR3 extends over 14 amino acids. The CDR3 sequence: CATSRVGGIDEQFF. In DNA, the CDR3 is TGTGCCACCAGCAGAGTGGGGGGGATTGATGAGCAGTTCTTC.

This rearrangement joins TRBV5-1 to TRBJ2-5; 9 bases map to TRBD1. TRBJ2-7 matches the DNA end more closely, so the J call is doubtful. The CDR3 loop spans 14 amino acids. Germline CDR1 is SGHRS and CDR2 is YFSETQ. CDR3 coding DNA: TGCGCCAGCAGCTTACAGGGGGCTGGTTACGAGCAGTACTTC. The encoded protein is CASSLQGAGYEQYF.